These 27 T cell receptor beta chains were sequenced from one sample in a study of blood T cell repertoires in COVID-19. Profiling relied on immunoSEQ multiplex PCR, and the TCRdb table lists in-frame clones only, not all of them. The data show over 200,000 clones, around 90% seen once. The sample comprised peripheral blood. The source of these receptors is a young man with active or convalescent COVID-19.

The chain uses TRBV6-5 and TRBJ2-7; 10 nucleotides align to TRBD1. The trim removed 4 bases at V and 9 bases at J, leaving 9 bases unmatched. CDR3 size: 14 residues. Looked up from germline, CDR1 is MNHEY and CDR2 is SVGAGI. The CDR3 DNA reads TGTGCCAGCAGTTTCCGGGACAGGGGACCTGGGCAGTACTTC. Its protein is CASSFRDRGPGQYF.

The chain couples TRBV6-5 to TRBJ1-5; D is uncertain. The CDR3 consists of 13 residues. Germline CDR1 and CDR2: MNHEY and SVGAGI. Deletions cut 6 bases from V and 1 base from J, with 7 bases between. The CDR3 loop reads CASRARSNQPQHF. CDR3 bases: TGTGCCAGCAGGGCTAGGAGCAATCAGCCCCAGCATTTT.

The chain recombines TRBV11-3 with TRBJ2-1; 10 bases fit TRBD1. Germline CDR1 is SGHNT and CDR2 is YENEEA. Trimming at V came to 5 bases and at J to 7 bases, leaving 8 bases not matched to a gene. CDR3 length: 15 amino acids. Written as DNA, the CDR3 is TGTGCCAGCAGCCCTGGCGGGACAGGGGCGAATGAGCAGTTCTTC. This sequence encodes CASSPGGTGANEQFF.

This chain links TRBV5-5 with TRBJ2-7, with 7 bases matching TRBD1. The V segment lost 5 bases and the J segment 0 bases; nucleotides outside the gene matches: 11. Looked up from germline, CDR1 is SGHKS and CDR2 is YYEKEE (reference sequence). The CDR3 is 16 residues long. CDR3: CASRSTSGTDSYEQYF. CDR3 bases: TGTGCCAGCAGGTCCACCTCCGGGACAGACTCCTACGAGCAGTACTTC. Full variable domain (remainder filled in from reference TRBV5-5 and TRBJ2-7): DAGVTQSPTHLIKTRGQQVTLRCSPISGHKSVSWYQQVLGQGPQFIFQYYEKEERGRGNFPDRFSARQFPNYSSELNVNALLLGDSALYLCASRSTSGTDSYEQYFGPGTRLTVT.

V gene TRBV5-4 combines with J gene TRBJ2-3; D ambiguous. Germline lookup yields CDR1 SGHNT and CDR2 YYREEE (reference sequence). CDR3 length: 15 amino acids. V was clipped by 1 base and J by 2 bases, with 11 bases between them. CDR3 bases: TGTGCCAGCAGCTTGCCCCAAACTTACACAGATACGCAGTATTTT. Its translation is CASSLPQTYTDTQYF.

The V call is TRBV27, the J call TRBJ2-7, with 8 bases that match TRBD1. V lost 3 bases to trimming and J lost 5 bases; unmatched junction nucleotides: 9. Germline V CDR1 and CDR2: MNHEY, SMNVEV (reference sequence). There are 15 residues in the CDR3. The CDR3 reads CASSFIGTGQNEQYF. The CDR3 DNA is TGTGCCAGCAGTTTCATCGGGACAGGACAAAACGAGCAGTACTTC.

The chain uses TRBV29-1 and TRBJ2-3; no clear D gene. Germline V CDR1 and CDR2: SQVTM, ANQGSEA. The CDR3 runs to 12 residues. Trimming left V 8 bases short and J 1 base short, with 10 bases between. CDR3 residues: CSSGLGTDTQYF. DNA for the CDR3: TGCAGCTCGGGTTTAGGCACAGATACGCAGTATTTT.

The chain joins TRBV5-1 to TRBJ2-2; 10 bases align to TRBD2. Germline loops: CDR1 SGHRS, CDR2 YFSETQ. The CDR3 consists of 15 residues. After removal of 4 bases from V and 6 bases from J, the junction contained 6 bases not matched to a gene. The DNA for the CDR3 is TGCGCCAGCAGCATGACACTAGCGGGATCCGGGGAGCTGTTTTTT. Translating gives CASSMTLAGSGELFF.

The chain recombines TRBV15 with TRBJ1-3; D may be TRBD1 (5 bases). Germline values: CDR1 LNHNV, CDR2 YYDKDF (reference sequence). This CDR3 spans 15 amino acids. Trimming stripped 0 bases from V and 4 bases from J, with 10 bases between. The CDR3 DNA reads TGTGCCACCAGCAGAGATCAGGGCAAAGGAAACACCATATATTTT. It specifies CATSRDQGKGNTIYF.

This chain uses TRBV3-1 (or the pseudogene TRBV3-2) with TRBJ1-4; D is unclear. The CDR3 runs 15 residues. Germline V gene sequence: CDR1 LGHDT, CDR2 YNNKEL (reference sequence). Trimming removed 5 bases at V and 5 bases at J, with 15 bases between. CDR3 nucleotide sequence: TGTGCCAGCAGCGAGACGGCGGGTCAAAATGAAAAACTGTTTTTT. Amino acids: CASSETAGQNEKLFF.

The rearrangement joins TRBV4-1 to TRBJ2-7; TRBD2 aligns across 13 bases. Germline-derived CDR1 and CDR2 are MGHRA and YSYEKL. CDR3 length: 16 residues. V trimming: 4 bases; J trimming: 11 bases; junction bases outside the gene matches: 14. The CDR3 nucleotides read TGCGCCAGCAGCCCGGGACTAGCGGGGCTCATCGAGTCGAAGTACTTC. Translated, it gives CASSPGLAGLIESKYF.

The chain uses TRBV27 and TRBJ2-3, with TRBD2 matching 9 bases. The CDR3 runs to 15 residues. CDR1 and CDR2 (germline): MNHEY, SMNVEV (reference sequence). V shed 9 bases, J shed 13 bases, and the junction held 20 bases outside the gene matches. This CDR3 is CASTRGGAGGRVKYF. The CDR3 nucleotides read TGTGCCAGTACCAGGGGGGGAGCGGGAGGTCGGGTGAAGTATTTT.

This chain joins TRBV29-1 and TRBJ2-5, with D possibly TRBD2 on 6 matching bases. The CDR3 consists of 14 residues. V was pared by 3 bases and J by 7 bases, with 18 bases between. Germline-derived CDR1 and CDR2 are SQVTM and ANQGSEA. The CDR3 coding sequence is TGCAGCGTTGACCCGCCGGGACGGGGAGGGACCCAGTACTTC. Translation gives CSVDPPGRGGTQYF.

This clone was counted only a few times. The chain is built from TRBV12-3 or TRBV12-4 and TRBJ1-2, with a possible D match to TRBD1 (6 bases). The CDR3 is 12 residues long. The V end lost 6 bases, the J end lost 3 bases, and 8 bases lay between the germline ends. The CDR3, as DNA: TGTGCCAGCAGCCGACAGGACTATGGCTACACCTTC. The encoded protein is CASSRQDYGYTF.

The chain uses TRBV13 and TRBJ2-4; possible D gene TRBD2, 5 bases. From germline, CDR1 is PRHDT and CDR2 FYEKMQ (reference sequence). The CDR3 sequence is 17 residues long. V was trimmed by 3 bases and J by 3 bases, leaving 18 bases between them. The CDR3, as DNA: TGTGCCAGCAGCTTTTCTGGGATCGGGGTAGTCAAAAACATTCAGTACTTC. Residues: CASSFSGIGVVKNIQYF.

The chain couples TRBV30 to TRBJ1-2, with 8 bases identical to TRBD1. Germline-derived CDR1 and CDR2 are GTSNPN and SVGIG (reference sequence). J lost 4 bases, V lost 4 bases, and 2 bases had no gene match. The CDR3 contains 12 residues. CDR3 bases: TGTGCCTGGACCGGGACAGGCTATGGCTACACCTTC. Encoded protein: CAWTGTGYGYTF.

J is TRBJ1-4 and V is TRBV6-5; D unresolved. V shed 0 bases and J shed 7 bases, with 9 bases lying between them. The CDR3 loop spans 14 amino acids. CDR1 is MNHEY, CDR2 SVGAGI, per germline. CDR3 sequence reads: CASSYSPRSEKLFF. CDR3 DNA: TGTGCCAGCAGTTACTCCCCGAGGAGTGAAAAACTGTTTTTT.

V gene TRBV10-1 combines with J gene TRBJ1-4; no definite D call. This CDR3 has 14 amino acids. Germline V gene lookup returns CDR1 WNHNN and CDR2 SYGVQD (reference sequence). V lost 3 bases, J lost 0 bases, and 5 bases lay in between. The CDR3 loop reads CASSDRATNEKLFF. DNA of the CDR3: TGCGCCAGCAGTGACCGTGCAACTAATGAAAAACTGTTTTTT.

This clone was recorded once. The gene calls are TRBV7-7 and TRBJ2-7; D is possibly TRBD2 (5 bases). The V end lost 3 bases, the J end lost 1 base, and 7 bases lay between the germline ends. There are 13 residues in the CDR3. CDR1 SSHAT and CDR2 FNYEAQ come from the germline V gene (reference sequence). In DNA form, the CDR3 reads TGTGCCAGCAGCTTGGCGGGTTCCTACGAGCAGTACTTC. Protein: CASSLAGSYEQYF.

This clone was seen once. The chain joins TRBV21-1 to TRBJ2-5; whether TRBD1, the table's D call, matches the DNA was not checked. TRBV21-1 is noted as a pseudogene. This CDR3 region has 13 residues. The CDR3 nucleotides read TGTGCCAGCGCTGGACAGGGGAAAGAGACCCAGTACTTC. Translating gives CASAGQGKETQYF.

This chain connects TRBV11-2 to TRBJ1-6, with no clear D. The CDR3 loop spans 14 amino acids. V was pared by 5 bases and J by 10 bases, with 15 bases between. Per the germline V gene, CDR1 is SGHAT and CDR2 is FQNNGV. CDR3 residues: CASSGDGGGSPLHF. CDR3 nucleotides: TGTGCCAGCAGCGGAGATGGAGGCGGCTCACCCCTCCACTTT.

This clone has just one count. V gene TRBV28 combines with J gene TRBJ2-5, with 9 nucleotides matching TRBD1. Germline trimming cut 4 bases from V and 4 bases from J; bases unmatched to any gene: 7. The CDR3 consists of 15 residues. The V gene's germline CDR1 is MDHEN and CDR2 SYDVKM. The CDR3 coding sequence is TGTGCCAGCAGTTCCGGGACAGGGATAAGAGAGACCCAGTACTTC. It specifies CASSSGTGIRETQYF.

This chain uses TRBV10-3 with TRBJ1-3; D gene unclear. In germline, CDR1 is ENHRY, CDR2 SYGVKD. The CDR3 consists of 12 residues. V lost 10 bases and J lost 4, with 11 bases in between. The CDR3 sequence: CATGGSGNTIYF. The CDR3 DNA is TGTGCCACCGGTGGTTCAGGAAACACCATATATTTT.

The CDR3 loop is CASSQDRLAGVEQYF. The CDR3 bases are TGCGCCAGCAGCCAAGATCGTCTAGCGGGAGTCGAGCAGTACTTC. The chain has TRBV4-3 and TRBJ2-7; TRBD2 matches at 10 bases. In germline, CDR1 is LGHNA, CDR2 YSLEER. This CDR3 is built from 15 residues. The J segment lost 6 bases and the V segment lost 0 bases, leaving 5 bases of the junction unmatched.

The V and J genes are TRBV7-6 and TRBJ2-7; no clear D. V was shortened by 3 bases and J by 0 bases, with 9 bases between the two germline ends. Germline CDR1 and CDR2: SGHVS and FNYEAQ. CDR3 length: 14 residues. The CDR3 sequence is CASSFNQNSYEQYF. CDR3 sequence (DNA): TGTGCCAGCAGCTTTAATCAGAACTCCTACGAGCAGTACTTC. Combining the CDR3 with reference TRBV7-6 and TRBJ2-7 gives the whole variable domain GAGVSQSPRYKVTKRGQDVALRCDPISGHVSLYWYRQALGQGPEFLTYFNYEAQQDKSGLPNDRFSAERPEGSISTLTIQRTEQRDSAMYRCASSFNQNSYEQYFGPGTRLTVT.

The chain is built from TRBV14 and TRBJ1-2; D call uncertain. Germline CDR1 is SGHDN and CDR2 is FVKESK. The CDR3 runs 14 residues. V was shortened by 2 bases and J by 8 bases, with 15 bases between the two germline ends. The CDR3 DNA sequence: TGTGCCAGCAGCCAAAACCTACTAGCGGGCGGCTACACCTTC. Protein sequence: CASSQNLLAGGYTF. The full variable domain, completed using reference TRBV14 and TRBJ1-2, is EAGVTQFPSHSVIEKGQTVTLRCDPISGHDNLYWYRRVMGKEIKFLLHFVKESKQDESGMPNNRFLAERTGGTYSTLKVQPAELEDSGVYFCASSQNLLAGGYTFGSGTRLTVV.

V and J are TRBV4-2 and TRBJ2-2; 8 bases are a match to TRBD1. Germline V gene sequence: CDR1 LGHNA, CDR2 YNFKEQ. This CDR3 contains 20 residues. J lost 4 bases, V lost 1 base, and 17 bases had no gene match. The CDR3 nucleotides read TGTGCCAGCAGCCAAGCGGGTGGGACAGGTGGTACTTTCGGCACCGGGGAGCTGTTTTTT. Translated: CASSQAGGTGGTFGTGELFF.